Below are 21 T cell receptor beta chains sequenced from a single sample in a study of T cell repertoires in ileal Crohn's disease. Time point specified: neoterminal ileum biopsy at postoperative endoscopy, about 6 months after surgery. Clones were read by immunoSEQ multiplex PCR, and TCRdb kept only the in-frame ones, dropping some. This repertoire shows 10,000 to 15,000 clones, approximately 78% found once; its top ten account for roughly 10%. The specimen was ileal tissue. These receptors came from an adult with Crohn's disease.

The rearrangement joins TRBV6-1 to TRBJ1-6, with 9 nucleotides matching TRBD1. Germline CDR1 reads MNHNS; CDR2 reads SASEGT. The CDR3 extends over 14 amino acids. Trimming removed 1 base from V and 14 bases from J; junction bases left unmatched: 6. The CDR3 is CASSEGTGVGSLHF. The CDR3 nucleotides read TGTGCCAGCAGTGAAGGGACAGGGGTAGGATCCCTCCACTTT.

The J gene is TRBJ2-3, the V gene TRBV10-1, with 7 bases aligning to TRBD1. After removal of 8 bases from V and 4 bases from J, the junction contained 9 bases not matched to a gene. CDR3 size: 14 residues. The V gene's germline CDR1 is WNHNN and CDR2 SYGVQD (reference sequence). DNA for the CDR3: TGCGCCAGCGCACAGGGGTCTACCGCAGATACGCAGTATTTT. It translates to CASAQGSTADTQYF.

This chain links TRBV21-1 with TRBJ2-5; TRBD1 reflects the table's D call only, with no check against the DNA. TRBV21-1 is described as a pseudogene. The CDR3 length is 15 residues. The CDR3 coding sequence is TGTGCCACCCACAAAGGGGGGGACAGGAAAGAGACCCAGTACTTC. Translated, it gives CATHKGGDRKETQYF.

V and J are TRBV30 and TRBJ1-3; D may be TRBD1 (5 bases). Trimming cost V 7 bases and J 1 base, with 14 bases left between them. Germline V lookup: CDR1 GTSNPN, CDR2 SVGIG (reference sequence). This CDR3 region has 14 residues. In DNA form, the CDR3 reads TGTGCCTTCCAGGACAAGGCATCTGGAAACACCATATATTTT. Translation: CAFQDKASGNTIYF.

The chain carries TRBV7-2 and TRBJ2-1, with 8 bases matching TRBD1. Trimming cost V 1 base and J 5 bases; bases outside gene matches: 4. The CDR3 has 15 residues. The V gene's germline CDR1 is SGHTA and CDR2 FQGNSA. The CDR3 reads CASSLETGVNNEQFF. DNA for the CDR3: TGTGCCAGCAGCTTAGAGACAGGGGTTAACAATGAGCAGTTCTTC.

The chain is built from TRBV10-1 and TRBJ2-7; 10 bases align to TRBD2. V was clipped by 5 bases and J by 4 bases; unmatched bases: 2. The V gene's germline CDR1 is WNHNN and CDR2 SYGVQD (reference sequence). The CDR3 has 13 residues. This CDR3 is CASSLSGGYEQYF. CDR3 sequence (DNA): TGCGCCAGCAGTCTTAGCGGGGGGTACGAGCAGTACTTC.

This clone appeared once. The V gene is TRBV5-6, the J gene TRBJ1-2, with D unclear. V was trimmed by 3 bases and J by 5 bases, leaving 11 bases between them. The CDR3 covers 13 residues. Germline loops: CDR1 SGHDT, CDR2 YYEEEE. The CDR3 DNA sequence: TGTGCCAGCAGCTACGGACTGGATTATGGCTACACCTTC. It specifies CASSYGLDYGYTF.

The chain uses TRBV5-1 and TRBJ2-7; TRBD2 matches at 12 bases. The CDR3 loop spans 15 amino acids. V shed 4 bases and J 5 bases; nucleotides not matched to a gene: 7. The germline V gene has CDR1 SGHRS and CDR2 YFSETQ. The CDR3 loop reads CASSPLAGGHDEQYF. In DNA form, the CDR3 reads TGCGCCAGCAGCCCTCTAGCGGGAGGGCACGACGAGCAGTACTTC. Variable domain in full (rest from reference TRBV5-1 and TRBJ2-7): KAGVTQTPRYLIKTRGQQVTLSCSPISGHRSVSWYQQTPGQGLQFLFEYFSETQRNKGNFPGRFSGRQFSNSRSEMNVSTLELGDSALYLCASSPLAGGHDEQYFGPGTRLTVT.

The rearrangement links TRBV7-9 to TRBJ1-1; D might be TRBD1 (5 bases). CDR3 length: 13 residues. The V gene lost 0 bases and the J gene lost 11 bases, with 13 bases spanning the gap. Germline-derived CDR1 and CDR2 are SEHNR and FQNEAQ (reference sequence). DNA for the CDR3: TGTGCCAGCAGCTTAGCGAGCTCCCCAGGGGCTTTCTTT. Translating it yields CASSLASSPGAFF.

The rearrangement links TRBV6-4 to TRBJ2-3, with 8 nucleotides matching TRBD2. The V gene's germline CDR1 is MRHNA and CDR2 SNTAGT. The CDR3 extends over 14 amino acids. The V gene end was trimmed by 11 bases and the J gene end by 1 base; junction bases not matched to a gene: 8. Here the CDR3 DNA reads TGTGCCTCATCAGCGGGAGCGGGCACAGATACGCAGTATTTT. Its protein product is CASSAGAGTDTQYF.

The chain recombines TRBV11-2 with TRBJ2-7; D unclear. The V end was cut by 4 bases, the J end by 3 bases, with 13 bases between. The germline V gene encodes CDR1 SGHAT and CDR2 FQNNGV. The CDR3 extends over 14 amino acids. This CDR3 is CASSWNARGYEQYF. The CDR3 DNA follows: TGTGCCAGCAGCTGGAACGCTCGAGGCTACGAGCAGTACTTC.

J is TRBJ2-7 and V is TRBV5-1, with D possibly being TRBD1 (5 bases). Germline CDR1 is SGHRS and CDR2 is YFSETQ. Between the trimmed V and J ends, which lost 1 base and 4 bases, there was a span of 6 bases. The length of the CDR3 is 12 residues. CDR3 sequence reads: CASSLRGYEQYF. CDR3 nucleotide sequence: TGCGCCAGCAGCTTGAGGGGTTACGAGCAGTACTTC.

This rearrangement joins TRBV19 to TRBJ2-1, with TRBD2 as a possible D gene (6 bases). Germline CDR1 LNHDA, CDR2 SQIVND (reference sequence). The CDR3 loop spans 17 amino acids. V was shortened by 7 bases and J by 0 bases, with 19 bases between the two germline ends. CDR3 residues: CASKSEGIRSSYNEQFF. DNA for the CDR3: TGTGCCAGTAAGTCGGAGGGGATAAGGAGCTCCTACAATGAGCAGTTCTTC.

This clone has a handful of counts. This chain joins TRBV21-1 and TRBJ1-5; no DNA check was done on the table's D call, TRBD1. TRBV21-1 is noted as a pseudogene. The CDR3 spans 12 residues. CDR3 sequence reads: CASSPTNQPQHF. CDR3 sequence (DNA): TGTGCCAGCAGCCCGACAAATCAGCCCCAGCATTTT.

V and J are TRBV19 and TRBJ2-2; D is unresolved. The CDR3 runs to 12 residues. Germline CDR1 LNHDA, CDR2 SQIVND (reference sequence). Trimming shortened V by 6 bases and J by 4 bases, and 6 bases separated the two germline ends. The CDR3 is CASSQLTGELFF. The CDR3 coding sequence is TGTGCCAGTAGCCAACTCACCGGGGAGCTGTTTTTT. The full variable domain, in which reference TRBV19 and TRBJ2-2 provide the parts outside the CDR3, is DGGITQSPKYLFRKEGQNVTLSCEQNLNHDAMYWYRQDPGQGLRLIYYSQIVNDFQKGDIAEGYSVSREKKESFPLTVTSAQKNPTAFYLCASSQLTGELFFGEGSRLTVL.

For the CDR3, the DNA is TGTGCCAGCAGGGGGGGGAAAAATCAGCCCCAGCATTTT. It is translated as CASRGGKNQPQHF. The chain joins TRBV2 to TRBJ1-5; a possible D gene is TRBD1 (5 bases). Deletions cut 6 bases from V and 4 bases from J, with 10 bases between. The germline V gene has CDR1 SNHLY and CDR2 FYNNEI. CDR3 length: 13 amino acids.

This clone has just a few counts. The rearrangement joins TRBV6-5 to TRBJ1-5, with D possibly being TRBD1 (5 bases). The CDR3 loop spans 15 amino acids. Trimming stripped 5 bases from V and 6 bases from J, with 17 bases between. Germline V gene sequence: CDR1 MNHEY, CDR2 SVGAGI. The CDR3 coding sequence is TGTGCCAGCAGTCCCTCCGGGGTGGGGGGTCAGCCCCAGCATTTT. It translates to CASSPSGVGGQPQHF.

V usage is TRBV6-1 and J usage is TRBJ1-5; D unclear. Germline CDR1 is MNHNS and CDR2 is SASEGT. The V gene lost 3 bases and the J gene lost 0 bases, with 6 bases spanning the gap. The CDR3 contains 14 residues. This CDR3 reads CASSETFSNQPQHF. Here the CDR3 DNA reads TGTGCCAGCAGTGAGACATTTAGCAATCAGCCCCAGCATTTT.

The V call is TRBV7-2, the J call TRBJ2-7; 8 bases agree with TRBD2. V gave up 4 bases and J gave up 7 bases; unmatched junction bases: 9. This CDR3 is 14 amino acids long. Per the germline V gene, CDR1 is SGHTA and CDR2 is FQGNSA. This CDR3 reads CASSSQRGLGEQYF. The DNA of the CDR3 is TGTGCCAGCAGCTCTCAGCGGGGGCTGGGGGAGCAGTACTTC.

The CDR3 DNA reads as TGCGCCAGCACAGATAGCAATCAGCCCCAGCATTTT. Translated, it gives CASTDSNQPQHF. The V gene is TRBV10-2, the J gene TRBJ1-5; D unresolved. Trimming cost V 7 bases and J 0 bases, with 4 bases left between them. The CDR3 length is 12 residues. CDR1 is WSHSY and CDR2 is SAAADI in the germline V gene.

V is TRBV19 and J is TRBJ1-2; D not resolved. Germline V gene sequence: CDR1 LNHDA, CDR2 SQIVND (reference sequence). V lost 6 bases and J lost 5, with 16 bases in between. CDR3 size: 14 residues. The DNA for the CDR3 is TGTGCCAGTAGATCGGGGATGGGCGGGTATGGCTACACCTTC. It specifies CASRSGMGGYGYTF.